The source of this T cell receptor (beta chain) is a study of tumor-infiltrating lymphocytes in primary liver carcinoma. Study-level findings and limits: Samples, which were bulk and unsorted, did not allow CD4+ and CD8+ repertoires to be compared.

Per the germline V gene, CDR1 is ENHRY and CDR2 is SYGVKD. This CDR3 region has 14 residues. V shed 0 bases and J shed 7 bases, with 12 bases lying between them. The authors made TCR beta cDNA from roughly 480 ng total RNA with a constant-region primer. ARM-PCR, slightly modified, supplied the TCR beta libraries through three nested multiplex PCR rounds. The first two PCR rounds, approximately 11 cycles each, used TRBV1-TRBV30 forward primers and a C-beta reverse primer. TCRdb ran MiXCR on the multiplex PCR reads and lists one entry per CDR3 protein. The sample holds about 200,000 distinct CDR3 sequences, about two thirds seen once. This clonotype was seen at least ten times. Its antigen is currently unknown. The blood RNA (from unsorted whole blood) was obtained, and germline DNA was also extracted. A sample of about 4.2 milliliters of peripheral blood was taken before surgery.

V is TRBV10-3 and J is TRBJ1-1; tentatively, D is TRBD1 (6 bases). Source material: peripheral blood. The clonotype comes from a woman aged 55-70 years with primary liver carcinoma and hepatitis B virus infection. The DNA of the CDR3 is TGTGCCATCAGTGAGTCGACGGGGGGCGGTGAAGCTTTCTTT. Translated, it gives CAISESTGGGEAFF.